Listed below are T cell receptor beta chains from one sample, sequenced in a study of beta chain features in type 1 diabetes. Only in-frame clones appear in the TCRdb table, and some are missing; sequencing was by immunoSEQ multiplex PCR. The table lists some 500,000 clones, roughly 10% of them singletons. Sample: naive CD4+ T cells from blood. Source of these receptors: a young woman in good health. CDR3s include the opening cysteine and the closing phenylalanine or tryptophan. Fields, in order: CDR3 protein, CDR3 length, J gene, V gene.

CASSQEQVANSPLHF 15 TRBJ1-6 TRBV14
CASSLLPTRLSPDDNEQFF 19 TRBJ2-1 TRBV13
CATSRAAGPSTDTQYF 16 TRBJ2-3 TRBV15
CSVTGGGLNNEQFF 14 TRBJ2-1 TRBV29-1
CASSLIGPPGETQYF 15 TRBJ2-5 TRBV28
CASSVSGYTGDTQYF 15 TRBJ2-3 TRBV9
CASSVTGQDNSPLHF 15 TRBJ1-6 TRBV9
CASSEAGGRFADTQYF 16 TRBJ2-3 TRBV6-1
CAWGTLAGNTQYF 13 TRBJ2-3 TRBV30
CASSYGSGGQYEQYF 15 TRBJ2-7 TRBV6-6
CASSVGVGRSYNSPLHF 17 TRBJ1-6 TRBV9
CASSLGGSKNIQYF 14 TRBJ2-4 TRBV7-2
CSVDGRGTGGLSEQYF 16 TRBJ2-7 TRBV29-1
CASSDPGWNIQYF 13 TRBJ2-4 TRBV25-1
CASNNRETLQTQYF 14 TRBJ2-5 TRBV7-8
CAISEAKGSNQPQHF 15 TRBJ1-5 TRBV10-3
CASSDWGLGTQHF 13 TRBJ1-5 TRBV7-9
CASSQYRDRGTDTQYF 16 TRBJ2-3 TRBV4-3
CASSTGPAVTDTQYF 15 TRBJ2-3 TRBV5-6
CASRGTEGIGETQYF 15 TRBJ2-5 TRBV27
CASSLALVYLGETQYF 16 TRBJ2-5 TRBV7-8
CASSMTSGQPYEQYF 15 TRBJ2-7 TRBV19